This T cell receptor beta chain emerged from a study of cytomegalovirus exposure and HLA in healthy donors. PCR involved 60 Vbeta and 13 Jbeta primers. Measured with immunoSEQ multiplex PCR; TCRdb has only the in-frame clones, and not every one. This table holds about 200,000 clones. Per germline, CDR1 LNHDA and CDR2 SQIVND (reference sequence). V gave up 5 bases and J gave up 7 bases; unmatched junction bases: 9. The CDR3 consists of 15 residues. This TCR was recovered from a man aged 30 to 39 in good health and CMV-seronegative. Specimen: PBMCs. This chain uses TRBV19 with TRBJ1-4; the match to TRBD1 covers 8 bases. The DNA of the CDR3 is TGTGCCAGTAGTGTTCGGACAGGGTGGGCTGAAAAACTGTTTTTT. It is translated as CASSVRTGWAEKLFF.